This T cell receptor beta chain derives from a study of T cells in women clearing cervical HPV infection. Points from the study as a whole: T-cell numbers per sample were unknown and may explain richness differences. TRBV6-7 abundance was lower in cases than controls (0.11% versus 0.16%).

The V gene lost 1 base and the J gene lost 4 bases, with 13 bases spanning the gap. The CDR3 is 15 residues long. Germline lookup yields CDR1 SEHNR and CDR2 FQNEAQ (reference sequence). In the case of this clone: What it binds is not known. With the read ending 3 residues before the CDR3 end, the germline J gene is used to fill in that end.

HPV was found by MY09/MY11 PCR and dot-blot genotyping. The data were produced by immunoSEQ multiplex PCR, yet TCRdb's version contains in-frame clones alone and is incomplete. This sample contains around 35,000 clones. The receptor was derived from a woman aged 18 to 69 with a cervical HPV16 infection that either progressed to CIN3+ or cleared (not recorded which). The material sequenced was blood buffy coat. The chain combines TRBV7-9 with TRBJ1-1; TRBD1 is a possible D gene (6 bases). Partial CDR3 DNA: TGTGCCAGCAGCTTAGTAAGGGGGTCAAGCACTGAA. Protein sequence: CASSLVRGSSTE. In full, the CDR3 is CASSLVRGSSTEAFF.